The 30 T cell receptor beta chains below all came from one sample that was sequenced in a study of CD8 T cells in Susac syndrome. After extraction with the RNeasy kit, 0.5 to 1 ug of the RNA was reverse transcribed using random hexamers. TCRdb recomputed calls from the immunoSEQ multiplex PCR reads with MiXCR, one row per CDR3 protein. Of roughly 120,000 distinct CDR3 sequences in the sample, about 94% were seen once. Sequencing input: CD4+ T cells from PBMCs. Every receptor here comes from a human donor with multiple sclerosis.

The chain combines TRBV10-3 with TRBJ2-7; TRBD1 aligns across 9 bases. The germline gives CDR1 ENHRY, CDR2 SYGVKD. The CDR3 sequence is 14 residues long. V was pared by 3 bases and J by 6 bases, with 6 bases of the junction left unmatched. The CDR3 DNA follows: TGTGCCATCAGTGAAAGACAGGGGGAGGGCGAGCAGTACTTC. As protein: CAISERQGEGEQYF.

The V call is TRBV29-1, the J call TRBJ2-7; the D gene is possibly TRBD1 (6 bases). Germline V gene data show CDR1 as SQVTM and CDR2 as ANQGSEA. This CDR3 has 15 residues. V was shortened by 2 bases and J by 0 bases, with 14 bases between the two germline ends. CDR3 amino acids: CSVETGSHRSYEQYF. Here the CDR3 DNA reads TGCAGCGTTGAAACAGGGAGTCATCGCTCCTACGAGCAGTACTTC.

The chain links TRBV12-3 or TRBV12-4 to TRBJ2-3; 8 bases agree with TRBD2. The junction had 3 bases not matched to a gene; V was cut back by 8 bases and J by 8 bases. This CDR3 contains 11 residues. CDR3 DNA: TGTGCCAGCCTTGCGGGGGGTACGCAGTATTTT. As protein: CASLAGGTQYF.

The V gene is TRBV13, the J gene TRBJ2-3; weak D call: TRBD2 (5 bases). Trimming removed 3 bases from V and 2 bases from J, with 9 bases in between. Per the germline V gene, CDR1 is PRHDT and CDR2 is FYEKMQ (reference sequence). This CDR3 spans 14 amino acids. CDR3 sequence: CASSFSDLTDTQYF. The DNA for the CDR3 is TGTGCCAGCAGCTTTAGCGACCTCACAGATACGCAGTATTTT.

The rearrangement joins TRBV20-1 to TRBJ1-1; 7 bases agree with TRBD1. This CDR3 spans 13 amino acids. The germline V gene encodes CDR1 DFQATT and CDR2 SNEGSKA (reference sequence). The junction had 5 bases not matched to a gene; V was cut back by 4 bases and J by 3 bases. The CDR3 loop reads CSAITGVDTEAFF. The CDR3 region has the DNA TGCAGTGCTATTACAGGGGTCGACACTGAAGCTTTCTTT.

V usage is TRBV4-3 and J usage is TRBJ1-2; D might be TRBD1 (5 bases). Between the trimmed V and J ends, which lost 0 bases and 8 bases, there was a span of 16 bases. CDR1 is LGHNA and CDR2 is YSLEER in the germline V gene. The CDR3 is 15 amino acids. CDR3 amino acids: CASSQDAQVGAGYTF. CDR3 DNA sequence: TGCGCCAGCAGCCAAGATGCCCAGGTCGGGGCAGGCTACACCTTC.

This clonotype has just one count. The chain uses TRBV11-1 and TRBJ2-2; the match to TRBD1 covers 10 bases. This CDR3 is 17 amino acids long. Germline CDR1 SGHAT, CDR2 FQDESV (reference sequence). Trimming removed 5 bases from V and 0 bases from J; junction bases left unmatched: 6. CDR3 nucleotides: TGTGCCAGCAGCCCTAAGGACAGGGGGACGAACACCGGGGAGCTGTTTTTT. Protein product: CASSPKDRGTNTGELFF. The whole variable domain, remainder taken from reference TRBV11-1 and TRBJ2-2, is EAEVAQSPRYKITEKSQAVAFWCDPISGHATLYWYRQILGQGPELLVQFQDESVVDDSQLPKDRFSAERLKGVDSTLKIQPAELGDSAMYLCASSPKDRGTNTGELFFGEGSRLTVL.

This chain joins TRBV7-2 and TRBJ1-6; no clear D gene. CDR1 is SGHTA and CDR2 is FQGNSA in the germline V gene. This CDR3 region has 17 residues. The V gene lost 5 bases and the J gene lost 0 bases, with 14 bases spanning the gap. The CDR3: CASSPHSLSSYNSPLHF. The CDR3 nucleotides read TGTGCCAGCAGCCCCCACTCCCTGAGCTCCTATAATTCACCCCTCCACTTT.

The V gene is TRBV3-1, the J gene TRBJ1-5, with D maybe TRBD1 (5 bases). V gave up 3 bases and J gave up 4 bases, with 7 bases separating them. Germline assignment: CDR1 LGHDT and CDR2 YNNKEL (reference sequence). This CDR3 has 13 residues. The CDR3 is CASSQQGNQPQHF. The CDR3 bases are TGTGCCAGCAGCCAGCAGGGAAATCAGCCCCAGCATTTT.

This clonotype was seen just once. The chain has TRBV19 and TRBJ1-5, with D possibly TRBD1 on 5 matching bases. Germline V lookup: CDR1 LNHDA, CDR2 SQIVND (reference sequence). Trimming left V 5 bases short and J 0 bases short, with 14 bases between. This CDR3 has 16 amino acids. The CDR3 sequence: CASSFGAPYSNQPQHF. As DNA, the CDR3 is TGTGCCAGTAGTTTTGGGGCCCCTTATAGCAATCAGCCCCAGCATTTT.

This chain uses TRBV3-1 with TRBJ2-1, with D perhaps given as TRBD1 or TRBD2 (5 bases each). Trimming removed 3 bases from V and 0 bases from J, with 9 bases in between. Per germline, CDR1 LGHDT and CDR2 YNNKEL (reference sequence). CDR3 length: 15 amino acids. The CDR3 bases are TGTGCCAGCAGCCAGGGACGGATCTCCTACAATGAGCAGTTCTTC. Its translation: CASSQGRISYNEQFF.

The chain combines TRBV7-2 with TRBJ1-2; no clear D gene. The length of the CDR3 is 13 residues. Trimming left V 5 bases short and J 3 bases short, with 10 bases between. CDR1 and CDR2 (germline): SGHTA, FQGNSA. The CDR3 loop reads CASSAFLDYGYTF. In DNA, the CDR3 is TGTGCCAGCAGCGCCTTTCTCGACTATGGCTACACCTTC. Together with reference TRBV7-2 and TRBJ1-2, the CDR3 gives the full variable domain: GAGVSQSPSNKVTEKGKDVELRCDPISGHTALYWYRQSLGQGLEFLIYFQGNSAPDKSGLPSDRFSAERTGGSVSTLTIQRTQQEDSAVYLCASSAFLDYGYTFGSGTRLTVV.

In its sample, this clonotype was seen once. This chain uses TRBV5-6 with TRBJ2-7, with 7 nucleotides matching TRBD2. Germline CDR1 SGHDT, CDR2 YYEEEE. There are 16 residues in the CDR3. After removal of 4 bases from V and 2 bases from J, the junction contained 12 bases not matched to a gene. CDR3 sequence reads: CASSRDPTGRAYEQYF. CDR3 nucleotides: TGTGCCAGCAGCCGTGACCCCACTGGGAGGGCCTACGAGCAGTACTTC.

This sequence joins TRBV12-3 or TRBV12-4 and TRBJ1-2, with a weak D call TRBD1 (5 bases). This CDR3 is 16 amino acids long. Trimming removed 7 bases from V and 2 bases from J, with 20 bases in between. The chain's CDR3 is CASTLAPSGTNYGYTF. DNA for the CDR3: TGTGCCAGCACCCTAGCCCCATCGGGGACCAACTATGGCTACACCTTC.

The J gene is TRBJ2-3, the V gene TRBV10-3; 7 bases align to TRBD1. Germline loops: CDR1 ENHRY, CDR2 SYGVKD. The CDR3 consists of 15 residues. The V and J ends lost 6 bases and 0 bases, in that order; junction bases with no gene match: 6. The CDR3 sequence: CAIRGDRSSTDTQYF. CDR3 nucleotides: TGTGCCATCAGAGGGGACAGATCTAGCACAGATACGCAGTATTTT.

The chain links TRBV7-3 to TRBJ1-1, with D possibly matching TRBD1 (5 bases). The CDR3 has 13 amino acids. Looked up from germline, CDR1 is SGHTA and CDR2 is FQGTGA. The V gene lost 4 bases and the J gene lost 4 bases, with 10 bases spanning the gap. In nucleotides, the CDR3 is TGTGCCAGCAGCTATGGGACGAGCACTGAAGCTTTCTTT. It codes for CASSYGTSTEAFF.

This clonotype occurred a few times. Here the CDR3 DNA reads TGTGCCAGCAGCCTCAGGGGGCGAGGATCACCCCTCCACTTT. Amino acids: CASSLRGRGSPLHF. The chain joins TRBV7-2 to TRBJ1-6; 8 bases fit TRBD1. Germline V CDR1 and CDR2: SGHTA, FQGNSA. CDR3 size: 14 residues. V trimming: 5 bases; J trimming: 10 bases; junction bases outside the gene matches: 7.

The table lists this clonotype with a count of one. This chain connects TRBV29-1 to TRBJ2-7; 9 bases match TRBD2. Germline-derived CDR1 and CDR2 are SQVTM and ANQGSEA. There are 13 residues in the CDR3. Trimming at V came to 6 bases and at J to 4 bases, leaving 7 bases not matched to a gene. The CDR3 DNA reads TGCAGCGTCGCGAAAGCGGGGGGATACGAGCAGTACTTC. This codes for CSVAKAGGYEQYF.

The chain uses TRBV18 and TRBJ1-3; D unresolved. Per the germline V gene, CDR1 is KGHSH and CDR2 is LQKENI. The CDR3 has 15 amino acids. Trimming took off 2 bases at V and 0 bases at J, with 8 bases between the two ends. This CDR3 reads CASSPSGISGNTIYF. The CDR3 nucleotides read TGTGCCAGCTCACCATCCGGGATCTCTGGAAACACCATATATTTT.

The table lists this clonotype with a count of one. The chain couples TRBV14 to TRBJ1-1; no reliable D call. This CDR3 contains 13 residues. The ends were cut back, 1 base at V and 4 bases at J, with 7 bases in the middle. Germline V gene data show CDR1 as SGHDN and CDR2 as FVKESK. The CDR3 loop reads CASSQVGFTEAFF. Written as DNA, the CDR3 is TGTGCCAGCAGCCAAGTAGGGTTCACTGAAGCTTTCTTT.

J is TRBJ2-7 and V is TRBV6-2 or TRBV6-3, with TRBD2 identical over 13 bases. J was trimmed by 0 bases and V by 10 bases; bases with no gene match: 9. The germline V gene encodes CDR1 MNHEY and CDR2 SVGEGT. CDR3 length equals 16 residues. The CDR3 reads CATGGGTSGASYEQYF. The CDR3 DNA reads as TGTGCCACCGGCGGCGGGACTAGCGGGGCCTCCTACGAGCAGTACTTC.

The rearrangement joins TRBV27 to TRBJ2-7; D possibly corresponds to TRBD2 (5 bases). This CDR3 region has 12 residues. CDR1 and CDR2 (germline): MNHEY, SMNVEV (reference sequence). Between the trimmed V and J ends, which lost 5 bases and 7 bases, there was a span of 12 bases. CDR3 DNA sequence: TGTGCCAGCAGTCTGAGGGTTGGGGAGCAGTACTTC. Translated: CASSLRVGEQYF.

The CDR3, as DNA: TGTGCCAGCAGCCAAATGGGCCCCGGGGTGATTAGGAACACTGAAGCTTTCTTT. Amino acid sequence: CASSQMGPGVIRNTEAFF. The V call is TRBV14, the J call TRBJ1-1; D gene unclear. The CDR3 length is 18 residues. From germline, CDR1 is SGHDN and CDR2 FVKESK. V lost 2 bases and J 1 base, leaving 20 bases between the germline ends.

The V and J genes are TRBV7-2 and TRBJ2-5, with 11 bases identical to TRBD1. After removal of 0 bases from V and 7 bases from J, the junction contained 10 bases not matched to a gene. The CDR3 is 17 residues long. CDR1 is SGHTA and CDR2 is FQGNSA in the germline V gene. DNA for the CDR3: TGTGCCAGCAGCTTAGCACTCTTTGGGACAGGGGGAGGGACCCAGTACTTC. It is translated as CASSLALFGTGGGTQYF.

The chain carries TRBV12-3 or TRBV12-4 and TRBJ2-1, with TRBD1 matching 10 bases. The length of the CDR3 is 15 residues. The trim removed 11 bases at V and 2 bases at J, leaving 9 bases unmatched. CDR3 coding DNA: TGTGCCGGGGGCCGGGACAGGGGTCCCTACAATGAGCAGTTCTTC. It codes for CAGGRDRGPYNEQFF.

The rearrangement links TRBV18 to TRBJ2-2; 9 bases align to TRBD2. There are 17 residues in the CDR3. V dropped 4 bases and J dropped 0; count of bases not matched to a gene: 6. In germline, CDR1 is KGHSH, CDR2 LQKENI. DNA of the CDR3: TGTGCCAGCTCACGCTTTGCTAGCGGGACGAACACCGGGGAGCTGTTTTTT. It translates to CASSRFASGTNTGELFF.

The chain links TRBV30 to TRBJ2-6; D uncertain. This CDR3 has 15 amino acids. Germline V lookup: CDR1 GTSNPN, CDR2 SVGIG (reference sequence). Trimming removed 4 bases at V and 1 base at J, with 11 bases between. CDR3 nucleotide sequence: TGTGCCTGGATTGAAACAGAGTCTGGGGCCAACGTCCTGACTTTC. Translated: CAWIETESGANVLTF.

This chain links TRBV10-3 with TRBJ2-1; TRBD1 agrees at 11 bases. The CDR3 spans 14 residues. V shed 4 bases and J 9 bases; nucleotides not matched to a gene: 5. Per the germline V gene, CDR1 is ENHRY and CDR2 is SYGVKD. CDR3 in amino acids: CAISGGTGGAEQFF. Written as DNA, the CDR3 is TGTGCCATCAGTGGGGGGACAGGGGGTGCTGAGCAGTTCTTC.

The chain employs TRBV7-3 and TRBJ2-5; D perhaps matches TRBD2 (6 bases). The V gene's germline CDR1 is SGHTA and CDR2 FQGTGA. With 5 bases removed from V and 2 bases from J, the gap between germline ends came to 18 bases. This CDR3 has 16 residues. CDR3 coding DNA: TGTGCCAGCAGCCGAGTAGGGACCGCGGGACAAGAGACCCAGTACTTC. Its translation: CASSRVGTAGQETQYF.

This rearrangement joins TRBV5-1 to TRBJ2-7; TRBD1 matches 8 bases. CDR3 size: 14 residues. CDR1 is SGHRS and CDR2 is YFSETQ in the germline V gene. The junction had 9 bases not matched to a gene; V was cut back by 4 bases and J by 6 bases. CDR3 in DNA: TGCGCCAGCAGCCCCCTAGGACAGGGAGGCGAGCAGTACTTC. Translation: CASSPLGQGGEQYF.